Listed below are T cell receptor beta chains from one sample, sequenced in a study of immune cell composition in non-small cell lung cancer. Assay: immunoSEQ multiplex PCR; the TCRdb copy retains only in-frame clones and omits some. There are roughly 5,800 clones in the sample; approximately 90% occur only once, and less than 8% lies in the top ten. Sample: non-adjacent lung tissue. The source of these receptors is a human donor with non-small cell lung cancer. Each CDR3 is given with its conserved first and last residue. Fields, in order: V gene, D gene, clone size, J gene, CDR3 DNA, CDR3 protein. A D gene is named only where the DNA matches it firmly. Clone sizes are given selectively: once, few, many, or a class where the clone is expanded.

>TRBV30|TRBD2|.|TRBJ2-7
TGTGCCTGGAGTTCTAGCGGCTACGAGCAGTACTTC
CAWSSSGYEQYF
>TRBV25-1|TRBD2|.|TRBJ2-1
TGTGCCAGCGGAGGACTAGCGGGAGGGCATGATGAGCAGTTCTTC
CASGGLAGGHDEQFF
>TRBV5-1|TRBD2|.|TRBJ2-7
TGCGCCAGCAGCTTGGAAGCGGGACCCTCCTACGAGCAGTACTTC
CASSLEAGPSYEQYF
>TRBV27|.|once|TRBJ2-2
TGTGCCAGCAGTTACCCCTCCGTACAGGGCCACGGGGAGCTGTTTTTT
CASSYPSVQGHGELFF
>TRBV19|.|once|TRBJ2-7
TGTGCCAGTAGTATGATGGCAGGGTGGGCCTACGAGCAGTACTTC
CASSMMAGWAYEQYF
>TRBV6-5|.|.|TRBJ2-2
TGTGCCACCCTGAGAGGAACCGGGGAGCTGTTTTTT
CATLRGTGELFF
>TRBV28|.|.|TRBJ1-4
TGTGCCAGCAGTTTAATGACAGATAATGAAAAACTGTTTTTT
CASSLMTDNEKLFF
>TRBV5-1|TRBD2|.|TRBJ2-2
TGCGCCAGCAGCGGACCAAAGAGAGCGGGAGGAACCACCGGGGAGCTGTTTTTT
CASSGPKRAGGTTGELFF
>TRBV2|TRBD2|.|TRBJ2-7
TGTGCCAGCCGCAACTCGCCCCGAGCGGGAGTCTACGAGCAGTACTTC
CASRNSPRAGVYEQYF
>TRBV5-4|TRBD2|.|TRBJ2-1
TGTGCCAGCAGCCCACGGGAGGGCACGGACAATGAGCAGTTCTTC
CASSPREGTDNEQFF
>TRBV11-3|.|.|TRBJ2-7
TGTGCCAGCAGCCCCGGAGGCCGATCCCCCTACGAGCAGTACTTC
CASSPGGRSPYEQYF
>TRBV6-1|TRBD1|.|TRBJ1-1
TGTGCCAGCAACCCAGGGGGGAACACTGAAGCTTTCTTT
CASNPGGNTEAFF
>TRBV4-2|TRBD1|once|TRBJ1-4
TGTGCCAGCAGCCAAGGGACAGGGGGCCGTACTAATGAAAAACTGTTTTTT
CASSQGTGGRTNEKLFF
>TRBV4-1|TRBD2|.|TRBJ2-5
TGCGCCAGCAGCCAAGTGGTAGCGGGAAGGGGAGAGACCCAGTACTTC
CASSQVVAGRGETQYF
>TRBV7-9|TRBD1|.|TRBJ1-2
TGTGCCATCGAGGGGGCGGGGTACTATGGCTACACCTTC
CAIEGAGYYGYTF
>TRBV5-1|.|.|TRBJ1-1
TGCGCCAGCAGCCAGGCGACAGTGAACACTGAAGCTTTCTTT
CASSQATVNTEAFF
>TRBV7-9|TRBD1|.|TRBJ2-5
TGTGCCAGCAGCTCTCATACAGGGGGCCAAGAGACCCAGTACTTC
CASSSHTGGQETQYF
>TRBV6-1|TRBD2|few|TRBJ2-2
TGTGCCAGCAGTGAACTAGCGGGAGGGCCCGGGGAGCTGTTTTTT
CASSELAGGPGELFF
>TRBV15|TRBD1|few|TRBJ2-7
TGTGCCACCAGCAGAGAGGCGGGGACAGGTTGGCCCTACGAGCAGTACTTC
CATSREAGTGWPYEQYF
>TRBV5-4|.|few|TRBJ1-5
TGTGCCAGCAGCTTGGACGGTCAGCCCCAGCATTTT
CASSLDGQPQHF
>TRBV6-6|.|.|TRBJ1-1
TGTGCCAGCAGTACCGATTGGGGGCCCGACACTGAAGCTTTCTTT
CASSTDWGPDTEAFF
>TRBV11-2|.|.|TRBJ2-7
TGTGCCAGCAGCTTAGCGTCCGGGGATACCTACGAGCAGTACTTC
CASSLASGDTYEQYF
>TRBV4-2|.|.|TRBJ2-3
TGTGCCAGCAGCCGGGCCCCGGGGGATACGCAGTATTTT
CASSRAPGDTQYF
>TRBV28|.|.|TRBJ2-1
TGTGCCAGTAGAACCGGTAATGAGCAGTTCTTC
CASRTGNEQFF
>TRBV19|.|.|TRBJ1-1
TGTGCCAGTAGGTGGGACACCTCGAACGCTGAAGCTTTCTTT
CASRWDTSNAEAFF
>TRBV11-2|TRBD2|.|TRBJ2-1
TGTGCCAGCAGCTTACGCCCATGGACTAGCGGGAGGGTCTACAATGAGCAGTTCTTC
CASSLRPWTSGRVYNEQFF
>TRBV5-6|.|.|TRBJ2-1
TGTGCCAGCAGCCCGGCCGGGGGCTACAATGAGCAGTTCTTC
CASSPAGGYNEQFF
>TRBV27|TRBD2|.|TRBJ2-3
TGTGCCAGCAGCGAACTAGCGGCCCGTGGGGCGGTATATACGCAGTATTTT
CASSELAARGAVYTQYF
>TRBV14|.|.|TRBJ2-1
TGTGCCAGCAGCCAAGTTACAGGTTTCCCAGCTGAGCAGTTCTTC
CASSQVTGFPAEQFF
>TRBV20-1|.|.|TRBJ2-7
TGCAGTGCTAGAGCGGGAGTCGAGCAGTACTTC
CSARAGVEQYF
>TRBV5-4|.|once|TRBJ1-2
TGTGCCAGCAGCCATCTCCAGGGGACCACATATGGCTACACCTTC
CASSHLQGTTYGYTF
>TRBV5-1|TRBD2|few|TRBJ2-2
TGCGCCAGCAGCTTGGTAGCGGGAGAGGGGACCGGGGAGCTGTTTTTT
CASSLVAGEGTGELFF
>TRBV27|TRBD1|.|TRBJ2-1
TGTGCCAGCAGTTTGGGACAGCTCAATGAGCAGTTCTTC
CASSLGQLNEQFF
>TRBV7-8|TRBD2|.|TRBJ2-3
TGTGCCAGCTCCCCTGGCGGGAGTTTGACAGATACGCAGTATTTT
CASSPGGSLTDTQYF
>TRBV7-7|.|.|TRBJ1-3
TGTGCTAGCAGCCATAGCGGGGCTGGAAACACCATATATTTT
CASSHSGAGNTIYF
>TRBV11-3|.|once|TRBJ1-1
TGTGCCAGCAGCTCCAAAGGTCCAGGCCTGGCTGAAGCTTTCTTT
CASSSKGPGLAEAFF
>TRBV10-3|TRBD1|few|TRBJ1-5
TGTGCCATCAGGGACAGGGAGAACCAGCCCCAGCATTTT
CAIRDRENQPQHF
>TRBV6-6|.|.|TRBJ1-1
TGTGCCAGCAGGGAACCGGGACAAGGGACTGAAGCTTTCTTT
CASREPGQGTEAFF